These 17 T cell receptor beta chains came from one sample sequenced in a study of T-cell memory formation after mild COVID-19. TCRdb re-analysed the 5' RACE reads in MiXCR, keeping a single row per CDR3 protein. The sample includes about 400,000 distinct CDR3 sequences, roughly a quarter of them seen just once. Material for sequencing was PBMCs or a T cell subset sorted from them (not recorded which). The source is an adult woman who had mild COVID-19 (a few samples of this study predate the infection). Cell type and time point are not known.

This clonotype was counted only a few times. The chain employs TRBV5-1 and TRBJ1-1, with D possibly TRBD1 on 5 matching bases. CDR3 length: 16 residues. Trimming stripped 4 bases from V and 0 bases from J, with 16 bases between. Looked up from germline, CDR1 is SGHRS and CDR2 is YFSETQ. The CDR3 DNA reads TGCGCCAGCAGCCCGGGGACCGCATACATGAACACTGAAGCTTTCTTT. Its protein is CASSPGTAYMNTEAFF.

The chain employs TRBV3-1 and TRBJ1-3, with 10 bases aligning to TRBD1. With 3 bases clipped from V and 2 bases from J, the junction kept 4 bases outside the gene matches. There are 16 residues in the CDR3. CDR1 and CDR2 (germline): LGHDT, YNNKEL (reference sequence). CDR3 DNA sequence: TGTGCCAGCAGCCACAAGACAGGGGGCACTGGAAACACCATATATTTT. Its protein product is CASSHKTGGTGNTIYF.

This clonotype was counted between two and nine times. The V call is TRBV29-1, the J call TRBJ2-1, with D possibly matching TRBD2 (5 bases). With 4 bases removed from V and 1 base from J, the gap between germline ends came to 14 bases. Germline V gene data show CDR1 as SQVTM and CDR2 as ANQGSEA. The CDR3 contains 15 residues. In DNA, the CDR3 is TGCAGCGTTGCGAGCGGCCTTTTATCCTACAATGAGCAGTTCTTC. This translates into CSVASGLLSYNEQFF.

The chain has TRBV24-1 and TRBJ2-1, with TRBD1 matching over 12 bases. The ends lost 9 bases at V and 1 base at J; junction bases unmatched: 6. Looked up from germline, CDR1 is KGHDR and CDR2 is SFDVKD. CDR3 length: 16 residues. The chain's CDR3 is CATGTGGIRSYNEQFF. The DNA for the CDR3 is TGTGCCACCGGGACAGGGGGCATTAGGTCCTACAATGAGCAGTTCTTC.

Only a few counts were recorded for this clonotype. The chain links TRBV6-5 to TRBJ2-7, with TRBD1 matching 7 bases. Trimming took 0 bases from V and 3 from J; bases not matched to a gene: 8. There are 16 residues in the CDR3. From germline, CDR1 is MNHEY and CDR2 SVGAGI. The chain's CDR3 is CASSYSRGTASYEQYF. CDR3 DNA: TGTGCCAGCAGTTACTCCAGAGGGACAGCAAGCTACGAGCAGTACTTC.

J is TRBJ2-2 and V is TRBV4-2; tentative D call: TRBD1 (5 bases). The CDR3 runs 14 residues. In germline, CDR1 is LGHNA, CDR2 YNFKEQ. V lost 4 bases and J lost 4, with 10 bases in between. CDR3 sequence reads: CASSLDSSTGELFF. CDR3 sequence (DNA): TGTGCCAGCAGCCTAGACAGTTCCACCGGGGAGCTGTTTTTT.

The CDR3 loop reads CASSEGSSSPLHF. DNA for the CDR3: TGTGCCAGCAGTGAAGGGTCCAGTTCACCCCTCCACTTT. V usage is TRBV6-1 and J usage is TRBJ1-6; the D is unclear. The germline V gene has CDR1 MNHNS and CDR2 SASEGT. There are 13 residues in the CDR3. V was clipped by 1 base and J by 9 bases, with 7 bases between them.

This clonotype was observed a few times. The chain employs TRBV20-1 and TRBJ2-7, with D perhaps being TRBD1 or TRBD2 (6 bases each). This CDR3 has 16 residues. The ends were cut back, 0 bases at V and 2 bases at J, with 17 bases in the middle. The germline V gene encodes CDR1 DFQATT and CDR2 SNEGSKA (reference sequence). The CDR3 sequence: CSARDGGGTEAYEQYF. CDR3 sequence (DNA): TGCAGTGCTAGAGATGGGGGCGGGACGGAGGCCTACGAGCAGTACTTC.

This clonotype was counted a few times. The J gene is TRBJ2-2, the V gene TRBV5-6; 8 bases agree with TRBD2. In germline, CDR1 is SGHDT, CDR2 YYEEEE. V dropped 0 bases and J dropped 5; count of bases not matched to a gene: 6. The CDR3 is 16 residues long. CDR3 in amino acids: CASSLVSGSGTGELFF. CDR3 coding DNA: TGTGCCAGCAGCTTGGTAAGCGGGAGCGGAACCGGGGAGCTGTTTTTT. The full variable domain, completed using reference TRBV5-6 and TRBJ2-2, is DAGVTQSPTHLIKTRGQQVTLRCSPKSGHDTVSWYQQALGQGPQFIFQYYEEEERQRGNFPDRFSGHQFPNYSSELNVNALLLGDSALYLCASSLVSGSGTGELFFGEGSRLTVL.

The J gene is TRBJ2-7, the V gene TRBV11-3; no clear D gene. V was cut by 6 bases and J by 0 bases, with 12 bases left in between. This CDR3 spans 14 amino acids. Per the germline V gene, CDR1 is SGHNT and CDR2 is YENEEA. CDR3 region: CASSTGPSSYEQYF. The CDR3 DNA reads as TGTGCCAGCAGTACTGGGCCATCCTCCTACGAGCAGTACTTC.

This clonotype was detected only a few times. The gene calls are TRBV20-1 and TRBJ2-7, with TRBD1 identical over 8 bases. The V segment lost 0 bases and the J segment 4 bases; nucleotides outside the gene matches: 5. The CDR3 has 14 residues. The germline CDR1 and CDR2 sequences are DFQATT and SNEGSKA (reference sequence). The CDR3 nucleotides are TGCAGTGCTAGAGACAGGGGGCGGTTGTACGAGCAGTACTTC. This gives the protein CSARDRGRLYEQYF.

This chain connects TRBV5-1 to TRBJ2-3, with D perhaps TRBD1 (6 bases). The CDR3 runs to 15 residues. V lost 5 bases to trimming and J lost 2 bases, with 15 bases between them. The germline gives CDR1 SGHRS, CDR2 YFSETQ. The CDR3 sequence is CASSTQDSNTDTQYF. CDR3 nucleotides: TGCGCCAGCAGTACTCAGGACAGCAACACAGATACGCAGTATTTT.

The rearrangement links TRBV3-1 to TRBJ2-5; D possibly corresponds to TRBD2 (5 bases). Germline V gene sequence: CDR1 LGHDT, CDR2 YNNKEL (reference sequence). There are 16 residues in the CDR3. Trimming took 1 base from V and 1 from J, leaving 13 bases between them. The CDR3 DNA follows: TGTGCCAGCAGCCAAGTAACTAGAAGGACCCAAGAGACCCAGTACTTC. Its translation: CASSQVTRRTQETQYF.

In its sample, this clonotype was seen many times. This rearrangement joins TRBV6-2 or TRBV6-3 to TRBJ2-3, with 7 bases that match TRBD2. This CDR3 has 14 amino acids. V was clipped by 2 bases and J by 4 bases; unmatched bases: 3. Germline V CDR1 and CDR2: MNHEY, SVGEGT. CDR3 amino acids: CASSYGLAADTQYF. The CDR3 DNA reads as TGTGCCAGCAGTTACGGGCTAGCGGCAGATACGCAGTATTTT.

CDR3 DNA: TGTGCCAGCAAGCTAGCGGGGGGACAATGGGATACGCAGTATTTT. Protein product: CASKLAGGQWDTQYF. The rearrangement links TRBV2 to TRBJ2-3, with 11 bases that match TRBD2. The CDR3 covers 15 residues. CDR1 is SNHLY, CDR2 FYNNEI, per germline. The V and J ends lost 7 bases and 6 bases, in that order; junction bases with no gene match: 9.

The gene calls are TRBV3-1 and TRBJ1-2; no firm D call. Trimming removed 1 base at V and 1 base at J, with 7 bases between. This CDR3 contains 14 residues. CDR1 and CDR2 from the germline V gene are LGHDT and YNNKEL (reference sequence). In DNA form, the CDR3 reads TGTGCCAGCAGCCAAGGCCACAATAACTATGGCTACACCTTC. Its translation is CASSQGHNNYGYTF. The whole variable domain, remainder taken from reference TRBV3-1 and TRBJ1-2, is DTAVSQTPKYLVTQMGNDKSIKCEQNLGHDTMYWYKQDSKKFLKIMFSYNNKELIINETVPNRFSPKSPDKAHLNLHINSLELGDSAVYFCASSQGHNNYGYTFGSGTRLTVV.

Only a few counts were recorded for this clonotype. The chain is built from TRBV11-2 and TRBJ2-7; D remains ambiguous. Trimming took off 0 bases at V and 0 bases at J, with 6 bases between the two ends. From germline, CDR1 is SGHAT and CDR2 FQNNGV. This CDR3 region has 14 residues. The CDR3 DNA is TGTGCCAGCAGCTTAGATACCCTCTCCTACGAGCAGTACTTC. Its translation: CASSLDTLSYEQYF.